The sequence of this T cell receptor beta chain was determined in a study of blood T cell repertoires in COVID-19 (dated by TCRdb to 2018 to 2020). Turning to the overall study: The collaborator samples originated in the United States, Italy and Spain and spanned the acute and convalescent phases of COVID-19. Where HLA class I and class II types were available, the types were taken from metadata supplied by the sample provider, not from assay-based typing. The prospective study material was composed of cDNA or gDNA derived from T cells, B-cell-depleted T cells, or PBMCs. The repertoires were made available in a free public database intended to serve as a resource for research on the immune response to SARS-CoV-2. The samples were drawn from the first 160 participants of the ongoing ImmuneRACE study and from over 950 subjects provided by 6 global collaborators. The dataset comprised deeply sampled blood TCRbeta repertoires from subjects exposed to, actively infected with, or recovered from COVID-19. Nearly every sample came with metadata listing a de-identified subject ID, COVID-19 status, age in years and sex. What the study reported, not specific to this receptor: The amount of clinical and demographic metadata varied by source and participant and was provided uncurated.

In the prospective study, participants were roughly 18 to 95 years old, resided in about two dozen geographic areas of the United States, and were enrolled through a virtual design. Cohort assignment in the prospective study relied on participant-reported clinical history from a screening survey and a study questionnaire. For ImmuneRACE Cohort 3, a participant was defined as recovered based on two consecutive negative NP/OP PCR tests, clearance by a healthcare professional, or resolution of symptoms. Each participant in the prospective study had whole blood, serum and a nasopharyngeal or oropharyngeal swab collected by mobile phlebotomists. Over a 2-month period, participants in the prospective study had the option of providing additional blood draws and questionnaires. Blood samples from the prospective study were shipped frozen or at room temperature prior to DNA extraction. Notes on this clone: Its target antigen remains unknown. The record has no base qualities; no much larger clone is one base away.

The immunoSEQ Assay, a bias-controlled multiplex PCR, was used to amplify TCRbeta CDR3 regions from genomic DNA. Per the source publication's procedure: The number of nucleated cells in each sample was estimated from the amplification of reference gene primers within the assay. Sequence reads were collapsed and filtered to measure the absolute abundance of every unique TCRbeta CDR3 rearrangement. For each sample, productive Simpson clonality was calculated as the square root of Simpson's diversity index over productive rearrangements. Not all clones reach the TCRdb copy of this immuneACCESS table, which keeps in-frame sequences only. Checked studies attribute under half of the gap to unresolved V genes and leave the rest unexplained. V and J calls and clone size are copied from that table; D and trimming were computed from the DNA. This sample holds fewer than 200,000 clones; 70% to 80% were observed only once. Clones ranked in the top ten supply roughly 17% of the sample.

This clonotype originated in a woman between 45 and 65 years old who had recovered from COVID-19. Sequenced material: PBMCs or T cells enriched from blood (not recorded which).

The CDR3 here reads CAISPKDRAYEQYF. The sequence in DNA is TGTGCCATCAGCCCCAAGGACAGGGCCTACGAGCAGTACTTC. The V and J segments used are TRBV10-3 and TRBJ2-7, with 8 middle bases fitting TRBD1. From V the trimming removes 6 bases and from J it removes 2 bases, while the gene matches leave 6 bases of the junction unaccounted for. The CDR3, from cysteine to phenylalanine, totals 14 residues. The retained sequence is limited to the CDR3, 42 bases, with the frame set at the first base. Sequences ENHRY (CDR1) and SYGVKD (CDR2) are obtained from the germline V gene.